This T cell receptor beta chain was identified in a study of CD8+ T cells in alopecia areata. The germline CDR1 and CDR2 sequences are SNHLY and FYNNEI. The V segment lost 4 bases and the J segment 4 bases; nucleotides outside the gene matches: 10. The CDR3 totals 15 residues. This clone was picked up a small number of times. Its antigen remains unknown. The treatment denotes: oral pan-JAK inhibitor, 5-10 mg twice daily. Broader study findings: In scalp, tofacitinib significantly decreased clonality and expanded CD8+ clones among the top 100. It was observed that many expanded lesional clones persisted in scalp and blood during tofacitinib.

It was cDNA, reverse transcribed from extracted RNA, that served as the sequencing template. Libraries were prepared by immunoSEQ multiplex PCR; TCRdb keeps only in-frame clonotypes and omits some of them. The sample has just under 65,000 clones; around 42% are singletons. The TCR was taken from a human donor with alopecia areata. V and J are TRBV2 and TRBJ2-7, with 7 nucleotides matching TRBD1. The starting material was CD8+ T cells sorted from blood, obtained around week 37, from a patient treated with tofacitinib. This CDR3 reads CASSGTGVPGYEQYF. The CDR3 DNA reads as TGTGCCAGCAGTGGGACAGGAGTCCCAGGGTACGAGCAGTACTTC.